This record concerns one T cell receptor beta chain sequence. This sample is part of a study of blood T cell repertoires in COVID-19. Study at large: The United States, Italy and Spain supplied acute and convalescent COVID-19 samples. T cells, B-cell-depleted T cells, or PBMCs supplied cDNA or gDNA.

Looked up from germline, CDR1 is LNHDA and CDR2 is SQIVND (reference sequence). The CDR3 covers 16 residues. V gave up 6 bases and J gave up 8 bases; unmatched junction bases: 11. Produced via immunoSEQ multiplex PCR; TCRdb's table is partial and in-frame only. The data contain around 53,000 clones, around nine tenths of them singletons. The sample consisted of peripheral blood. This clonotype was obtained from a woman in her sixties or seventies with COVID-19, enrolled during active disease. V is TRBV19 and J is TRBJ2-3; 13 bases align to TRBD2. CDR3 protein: CASSNPRTSGSGTQYF. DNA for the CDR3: TGTGCCAGTAGCAACCCTAGGACTAGCGGGAGCGGTACGCAGTATTTT.